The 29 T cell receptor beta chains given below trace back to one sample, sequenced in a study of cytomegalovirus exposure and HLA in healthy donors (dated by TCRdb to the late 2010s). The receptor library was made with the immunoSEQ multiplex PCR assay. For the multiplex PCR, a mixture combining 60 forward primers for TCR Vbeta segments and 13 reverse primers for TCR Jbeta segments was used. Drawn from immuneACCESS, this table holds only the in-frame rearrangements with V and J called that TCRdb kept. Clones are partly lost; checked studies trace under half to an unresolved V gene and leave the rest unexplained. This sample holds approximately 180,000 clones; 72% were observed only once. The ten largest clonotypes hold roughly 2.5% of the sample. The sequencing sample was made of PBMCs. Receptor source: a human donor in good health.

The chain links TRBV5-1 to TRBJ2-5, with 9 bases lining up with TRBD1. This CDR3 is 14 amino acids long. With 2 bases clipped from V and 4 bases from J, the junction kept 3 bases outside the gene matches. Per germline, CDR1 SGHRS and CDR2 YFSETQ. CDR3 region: CASSLTGGVETQYF. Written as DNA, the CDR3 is TGCGCCAGCAGCTTAACAGGGGGCGTAGAGACCCAGTACTTC.

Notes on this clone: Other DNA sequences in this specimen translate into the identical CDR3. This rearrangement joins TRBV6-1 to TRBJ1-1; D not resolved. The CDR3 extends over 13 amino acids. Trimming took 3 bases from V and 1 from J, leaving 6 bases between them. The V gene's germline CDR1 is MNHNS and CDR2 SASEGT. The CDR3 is CASSDIQNTEAFF. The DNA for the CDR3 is TGTGCCAGCAGTGATATACAGAACACTGAAGCTTTCTTT.

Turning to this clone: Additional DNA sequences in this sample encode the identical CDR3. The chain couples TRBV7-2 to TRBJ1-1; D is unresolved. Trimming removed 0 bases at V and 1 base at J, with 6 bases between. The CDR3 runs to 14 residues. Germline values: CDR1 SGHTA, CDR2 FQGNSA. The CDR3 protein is CASSLAGGNTEAFF. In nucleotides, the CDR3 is TGTGCCAGCAGCTTAGCCGGCGGGAACACTGAAGCTTTCTTT.

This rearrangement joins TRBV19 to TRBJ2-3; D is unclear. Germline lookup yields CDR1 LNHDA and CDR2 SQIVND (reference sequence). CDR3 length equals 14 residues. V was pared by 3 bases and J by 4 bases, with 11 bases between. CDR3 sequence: CASSIGHQADTQYF. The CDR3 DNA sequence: TGTGCCAGTAGTATTGGCCATCAAGCAGATACGCAGTATTTT.

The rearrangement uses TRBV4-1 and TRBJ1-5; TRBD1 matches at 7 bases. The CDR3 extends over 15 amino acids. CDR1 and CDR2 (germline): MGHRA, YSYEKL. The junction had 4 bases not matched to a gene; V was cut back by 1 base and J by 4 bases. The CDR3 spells CASSQGQGINQPQHF. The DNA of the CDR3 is TGCGCCAGCAGCCAAGGACAGGGCATAAATCAGCCCCAGCATTTT.

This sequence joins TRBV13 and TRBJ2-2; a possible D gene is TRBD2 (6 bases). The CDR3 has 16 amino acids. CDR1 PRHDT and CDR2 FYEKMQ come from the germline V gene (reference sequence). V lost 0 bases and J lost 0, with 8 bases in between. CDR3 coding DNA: TGTGCCAGCAGCTTAGGTGGCGGGGCGAACACCGGGGAGCTGTTTTTT. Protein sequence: CASSLGGGANTGELFF.

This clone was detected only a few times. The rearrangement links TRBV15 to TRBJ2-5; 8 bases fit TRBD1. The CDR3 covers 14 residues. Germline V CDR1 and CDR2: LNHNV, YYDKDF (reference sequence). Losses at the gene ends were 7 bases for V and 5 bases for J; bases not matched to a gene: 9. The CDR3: CATNGGGDRETQYF. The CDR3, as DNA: TGTGCCACCAACGGAGGCGGGGACAGGGAGACCCAGTACTTC.

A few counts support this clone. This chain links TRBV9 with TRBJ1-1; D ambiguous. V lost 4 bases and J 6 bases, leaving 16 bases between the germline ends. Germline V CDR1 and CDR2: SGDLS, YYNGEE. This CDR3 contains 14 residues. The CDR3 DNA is TGTGCCAGCAGCCTACGACGGGGAGGCGCTGAAGCTTTCTTT. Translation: CASSLRRGGAEAFF.

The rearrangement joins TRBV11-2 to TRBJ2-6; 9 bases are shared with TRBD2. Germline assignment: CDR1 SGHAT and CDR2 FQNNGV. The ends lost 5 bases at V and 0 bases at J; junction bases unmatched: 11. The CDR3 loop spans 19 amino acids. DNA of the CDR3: TGTGCCAGCAGCCTACACAGGGCGGGAGGGCTCTCTGGGGCCAACGTCCTGACTTTC. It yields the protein CASSLHRAGGLSGANVLTF. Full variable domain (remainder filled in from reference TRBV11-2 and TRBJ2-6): EAGVAQSPRYKIIEKRQSVAFWCNPISGHATLYWYQQILGQGPKLLIQFQNNGVVDDSQLPKDRFSAERLKGVDSTLKIQPAKLEDSAVYLCASSLHRAGGLSGANVLTFGAGSRLTVL.

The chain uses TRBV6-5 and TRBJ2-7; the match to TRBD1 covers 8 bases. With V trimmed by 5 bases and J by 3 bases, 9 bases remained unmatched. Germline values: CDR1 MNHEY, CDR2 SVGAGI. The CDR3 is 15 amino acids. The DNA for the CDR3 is TGTGCCAGCAGTAGGACAGGGAGCCCCCTCTACGAGCAGTACTTC. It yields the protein CASSRTGSPLYEQYF.

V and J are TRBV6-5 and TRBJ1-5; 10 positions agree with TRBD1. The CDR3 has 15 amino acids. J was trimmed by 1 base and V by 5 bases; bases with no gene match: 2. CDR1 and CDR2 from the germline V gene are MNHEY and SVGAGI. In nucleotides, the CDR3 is TGTGCCAGCAGTAGGACAGGGGGGAGCAATCAGCCCCAGCATTTT. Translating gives CASSRTGGSNQPQHF.

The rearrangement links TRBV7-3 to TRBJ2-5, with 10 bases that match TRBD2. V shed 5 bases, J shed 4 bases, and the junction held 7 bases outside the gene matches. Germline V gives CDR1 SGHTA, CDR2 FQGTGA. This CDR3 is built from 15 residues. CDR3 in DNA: TGTGCCAGCAGCCCCACAGGGACTAGCGCAGAGACCCAGTACTTC. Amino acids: CASSPTGTSAETQYF.

In DNA form, the CDR3 reads TGTGCCAGCAGCTTACAGGGGCTATACAGCACAGATACGCAGTATTTT. Protein sequence: CASSLQGLYSTDTQYF. The chain has TRBV7-2 and TRBJ2-3, with TRBD1 as a possible D gene (6 bases). The germline V and J ends were trimmed by 2 bases and 0 bases, with 12 bases remaining between them. The CDR3 length is 16 residues. Per germline, CDR1 SGHTA and CDR2 FQGNSA.

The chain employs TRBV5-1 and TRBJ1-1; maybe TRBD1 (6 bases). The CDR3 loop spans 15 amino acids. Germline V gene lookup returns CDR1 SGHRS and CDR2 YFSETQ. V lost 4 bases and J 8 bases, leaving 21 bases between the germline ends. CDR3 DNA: TGCGCCAGCAGCCCACAGCCCGACAGGTCGGGGGAAGCTTTCTTT. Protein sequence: CASSPQPDRSGEAFF.

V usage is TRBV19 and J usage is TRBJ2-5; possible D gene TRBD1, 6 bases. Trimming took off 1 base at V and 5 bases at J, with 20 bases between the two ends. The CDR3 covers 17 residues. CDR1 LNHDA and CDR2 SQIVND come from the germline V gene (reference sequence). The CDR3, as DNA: TGTGCCAGTAGTATAGCCCACTTACAGGGTGGGTTGGAGACCCAGTACTTC. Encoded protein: CASSIAHLQGGLETQYF.

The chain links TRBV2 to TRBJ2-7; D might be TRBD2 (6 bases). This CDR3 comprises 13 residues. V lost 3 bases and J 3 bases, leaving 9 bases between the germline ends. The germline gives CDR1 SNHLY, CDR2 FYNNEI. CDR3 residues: CASSERELYEQYF. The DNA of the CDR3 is TGTGCCAGCAGTGAGCGGGAACTCTACGAGCAGTACTTC.

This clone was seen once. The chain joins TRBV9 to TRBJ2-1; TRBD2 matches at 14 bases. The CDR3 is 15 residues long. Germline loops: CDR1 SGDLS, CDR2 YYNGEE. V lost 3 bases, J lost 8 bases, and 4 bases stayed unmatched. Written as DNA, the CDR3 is TGTGCCAGCAGCGCCGGACTAGCGGGAGGTGATGAGCAGTTCTTC. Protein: CASSAGLAGGDEQFF.

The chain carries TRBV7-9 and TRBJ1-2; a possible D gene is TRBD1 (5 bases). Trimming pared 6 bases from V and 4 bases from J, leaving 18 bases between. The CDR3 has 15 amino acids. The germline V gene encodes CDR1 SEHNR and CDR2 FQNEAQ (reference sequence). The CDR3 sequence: CASSSPSGGSYGYTF. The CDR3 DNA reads TGTGCCAGCAGTTCTCCCTCCGGGGGATCCTATGGCTACACCTTC. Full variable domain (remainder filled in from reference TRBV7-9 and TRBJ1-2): DTGVSQNPRHKITKRGQNVTFRCDPISEHNRLYWYRQTLGQGPEFLTYFQNEAQLEKSRLLSDRFSAERPKGSFSTLEIQRTEQGDSAMYLCASSSPSGGSYGYTFGSGTRLTVV.

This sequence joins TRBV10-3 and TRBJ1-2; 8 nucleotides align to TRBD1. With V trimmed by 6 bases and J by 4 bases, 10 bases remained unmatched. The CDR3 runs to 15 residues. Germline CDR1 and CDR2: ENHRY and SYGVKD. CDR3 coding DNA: TGTGCCATCAGCGAGAGGGGACAGGCCCGCTATGGCTACACCTTC. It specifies CAISERGQARYGYTF.

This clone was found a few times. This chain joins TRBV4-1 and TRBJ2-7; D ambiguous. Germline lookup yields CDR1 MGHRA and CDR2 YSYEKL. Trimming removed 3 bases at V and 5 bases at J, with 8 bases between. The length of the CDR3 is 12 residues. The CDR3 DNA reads TGCGCCAGCAGCCAGCCCTTAGACGAGCAGTACTTC. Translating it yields CASSQPLDEQYF.

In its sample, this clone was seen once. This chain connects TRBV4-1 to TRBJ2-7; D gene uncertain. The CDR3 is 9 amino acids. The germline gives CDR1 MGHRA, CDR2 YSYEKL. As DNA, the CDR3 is TGCGCCAGCAGCCAAGATCAAGGAGTC. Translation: CASSQDQGV.

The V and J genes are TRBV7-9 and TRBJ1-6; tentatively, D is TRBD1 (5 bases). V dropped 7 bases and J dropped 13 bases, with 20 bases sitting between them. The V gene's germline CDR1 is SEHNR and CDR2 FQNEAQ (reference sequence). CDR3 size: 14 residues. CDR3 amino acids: CASTFAGGGSPLHF. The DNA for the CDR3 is TGTGCCAGCACTTTCGCTGGCGGGGGATCTCCCCTCCACTTT.

Here the CDR3 reads CASSLGLETQYF. The CDR3 nucleotides read TGTGCCAGCAGCTTAGGTCTGGAGACCCAGTACTTC. V is TRBV7-2 and J is TRBJ2-5; D gene unclear. CDR1 and CDR2 (germline): SGHTA, FQGNSA. The V gene lost 1 base and the J gene lost 5 bases, with 5 bases spanning the gap. The CDR3 is 12 amino acids.

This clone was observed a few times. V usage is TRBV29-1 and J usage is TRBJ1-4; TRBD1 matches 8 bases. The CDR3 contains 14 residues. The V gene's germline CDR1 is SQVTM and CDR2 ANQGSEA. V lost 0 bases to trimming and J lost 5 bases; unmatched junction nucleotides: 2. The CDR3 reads CSVEDGTGNEKLFF. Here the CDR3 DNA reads TGCAGCGTTGAAGATGGGACAGGAAATGAAAAACTGTTTTTT.

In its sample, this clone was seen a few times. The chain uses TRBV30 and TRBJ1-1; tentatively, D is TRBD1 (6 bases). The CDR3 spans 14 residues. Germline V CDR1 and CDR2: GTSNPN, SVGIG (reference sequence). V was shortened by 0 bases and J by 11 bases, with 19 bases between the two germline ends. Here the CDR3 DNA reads TGTGCCTGGAGTGTTGATATAGCGGGACAAAGGGCTTTCTTT. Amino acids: CAWSVDIAGQRAFF.

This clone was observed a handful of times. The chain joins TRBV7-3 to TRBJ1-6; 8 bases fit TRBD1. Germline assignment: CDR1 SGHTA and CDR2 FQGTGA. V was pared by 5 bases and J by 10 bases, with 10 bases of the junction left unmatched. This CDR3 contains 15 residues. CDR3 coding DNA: TGTGCCAGCAGCAGAACCGGACAGGGTGGGTCACCCCTCCACTTT. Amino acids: CASSRTGQGGSPLHF.

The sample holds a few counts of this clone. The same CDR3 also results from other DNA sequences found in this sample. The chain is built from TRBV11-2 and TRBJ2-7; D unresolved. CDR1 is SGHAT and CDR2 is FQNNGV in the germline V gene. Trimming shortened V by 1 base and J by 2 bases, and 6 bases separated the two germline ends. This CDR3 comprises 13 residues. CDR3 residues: CASSLGQTYEQYF. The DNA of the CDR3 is TGTGCCAGCAGCTTAGGTCAAACCTACGAGCAGTACTTC.

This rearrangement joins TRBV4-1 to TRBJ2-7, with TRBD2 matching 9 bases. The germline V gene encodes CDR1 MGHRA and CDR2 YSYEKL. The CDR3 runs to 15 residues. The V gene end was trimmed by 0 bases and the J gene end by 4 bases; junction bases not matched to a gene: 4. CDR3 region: CASSQDSAGGYEQYF. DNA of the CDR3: TGCGCCAGCAGCCAAGATTCAGCGGGGGGTTACGAGCAGTACTTC.

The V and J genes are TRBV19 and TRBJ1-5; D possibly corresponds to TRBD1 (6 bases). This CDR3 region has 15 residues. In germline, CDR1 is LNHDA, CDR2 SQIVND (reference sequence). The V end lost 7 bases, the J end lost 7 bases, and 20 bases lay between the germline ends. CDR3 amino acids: CASTLIQGRKQPQHF. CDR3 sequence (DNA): TGTGCCAGTACCCTGATACAGGGTAGGAAGCAGCCCCAGCATTTT.